The clone carrying this T cell receptor beta chain was found a few times. Its antigen is still unknown. The data derive from a study of cytomegalovirus exposure and HLA in healthy donors. In the study overall: From approximately 170 million T cells, an earlier analysis saw 100 million to 140 million unique TCR beta sequences. Findings of the study overall: The study listed some 160 cytomegalovirus-associated TCR beta chains.

The PCR employed 60 Vbeta primers together with 13 Jbeta primers. Some clones are missing from TCRdb's copy, which holds only in-frame ones; the method was immunoSEQ multiplex PCR. The table records about 240,000 clones, roughly four fifths of them present only once. V lost 3 bases to trimming and J lost 5 bases; unmatched junction nucleotides: 15. The CDR3 spans 17 residues. The germline V gene encodes CDR1 SGHKS and CDR2 YYEKEE (reference sequence). Sequencing was done on a sample of PBMCs. This clonotype was obtained from an older woman in good health and CMV-seropositive. The rearrangement links TRBV5-5 to TRBJ2-7, with TRBD1 matching 9 bases. In nucleotides, the CDR3 is TGTGCCAGCAGCTCAGGGCTGGGGACAGGGTTCGCCCACGAGCAGTACTTC. Its protein is CASSSGLGTGFAHEQYF.